The following is a TCR beta chain sequence with its context. Its target is not known. This sample is drawn from a study of T cell responses to AZD1222 COVID-19 vaccine. Findings and caveats of the study: Once two AZD1222 doses were given, Spike-specific TCR breadth and depth went up. Repertoires were sampled only after the peak T cell response.

With 4 bases removed from V and 4 bases from J, the gap between germline ends came to 13 bases. The germline V gene has CDR1 LNHDA and CDR2 SQIVND (reference sequence). The length of the CDR3 is 14 residues. Sequenced by immunoSEQ multiplex PCR; TCRdb stores in-frame clones only, minus some. The sample yields about 120,000 clones, approximately 83% seen once. This sequence joins TRBV19 and TRBJ2-5; D ambiguous. The clonotype comes from an adult in good health. Specimen: peripheral blood, collected on day 0 of MenACWY control vaccination. CDR3 sequence: CASSTFVDRETQYF. CDR3 DNA sequence: TGTGCCAGTAGTACTTTCGTCGACCGAGAGACCCAGTACTTC.